This TCR beta chain comes out of a study of blood T cell repertoires in COVID-19. Assay: immunoSEQ multiplex PCR; the TCRdb copy retains only in-frame clones and omits some. There are under 200,000 clones in the sample; 82% occur only once, and around 5.5% lies in the top ten. Sequencing was carried out using PBMCs or T cells enriched from blood (not recorded which). The TCR sequence derives from a woman aged 55 to 70 with acute COVID-19.

This chain's CDR3 is CASSLAYPTAVSTDTQYF. The CDR3 region has the DNA TGCGCCAGCAGCTTGGCCTACCCCACAGCCGTTAGCACAGATACGCAGTATTTT. V and J are TRBV5-1 and TRBJ2-3; D is undetermined. The V and J ends lost 0 bases and 0 bases respectively, with 17 bases between them. The CDR3 spans 18 residues. Germline V lookup: CDR1 SGHRS, CDR2 YFSETQ.